This TCR beta chain derives from a study of post-analysis software for immune sequencing data. Study as a whole: Patients had relapsing-remitting, secondary progressive or progressive-relapsing multiple sclerosis; some lacked subtype. Overall study findings and caveats: Pronounced co-clustering by F measure was evident among identically batched samples. Patients with multiple sclerosis recorded significantly lower normalized Chao1 diversity than controls, the study found. Relative to controls, patients had about 5 TRBV segments at higher frequency, with TRBV5-6, TRBV5-1 and TRBV20-1 among these.

This clonotype was seen a single time. Its antigen is still unknown. V was clipped by 2 bases and J by 5 bases; unmatched bases: 10. Germline lookup yields CDR1 LGHNA and CDR2 YSLEER. This CDR3 has 18 residues. The TCR beta cDNA libraries contained unique molecular identifiers. TCRdb recomputed calls from the PCR reads with MiXCR, one row per CDR3 protein. The table lists roughly 870,000 distinct CDR3 sequences, approximately 53% of them singletons, with roughly 4.4% in the top ten. The sequencing sample was made of blood. The source is a girl aged 5-17 years with multiple sclerosis. The genes are TRBV4-3 and TRBJ2-7; 15 nucleotides match TRBD2. The CDR3 protein is CASSQTGTSGGKRNEQYF. The CDR3 region has the DNA TGCGCCAGCAGCCAAACCGGGACTAGCGGGGGGAAGAGGAACGAGCAGTACTTC.